This T cell receptor (beta chain) emerged from a study of cytomegalovirus exposure and HLA in healthy donors. Trimming removed 2 bases at V and 2 bases at J, with 12 bases between. There are 15 residues in the CDR3. Germline loops: CDR1 SEHNR, CDR2 FQNEAQ (reference sequence). Notes on this clone: Antigen unknown.

Study findings and constraints: After further analysis at a later stage, 15,000 to 20,000 TCR beta sequences were associated with HLA alleles at 0.05 false discovery rate. In a later analysis, HLA-associated beta chains showed higher expansion and lower generation probabilities than comparable chains. Cytomegalovirus association was listed for about 180 TCR beta chains.

Use of 60 Vbeta and 13 Jbeta primers characterized the PCR. As processed by the authors: Roughly 10 million shared chains were among the about 80 million unique TCR beta chains that a later analysis counted. TCRdb's table, derived via immunoSEQ multiplex PCR, lists solely in-frame clones and lacks some. The DNA gave D and trimming, while V, J and clone size come from that table. The sample has roughly 100,000 clones; about 83% are singletons. This TCR was recovered from a female donor in good health and CMV-seropositive. This chain joins TRBV7-9 and TRBJ1-2; a possible D gene is TRBD1 (6 bases). The sample consisted of PBMCs. The DNA for the CDR3 is TGTGCCAGCAGCTTAACTTGGGGGCGAAACTATGGCTACACCTTC. It encodes CASSLTWGRNYGYTF.